Below, 30 T cell receptor beta chains from the same sample are listed, as sequenced in a study of T cells after yellow fever vaccination. TCRdb passed the 5' RACE reads through MiXCR, listing each CDR3 protein once. The table records fewer than 85,000 distinct CDR3 sequences, approximately 8% of them present only once. This specimen was CD8+ T cells sorted from PBMCs, taken on the day of the yellow fever booster vaccination. The origin of the receptors is a man aged 25-45 years who received the YFV17D yellow fever vaccine.

In this sample, this clonotype turned up a few times. The V call is TRBV4-3, the J call TRBJ2-2, with 11 bases identical to TRBD2. V shed 1 base and J 8 bases; nucleotides not matched to a gene: 6. This CDR3 spans 16 amino acids. Germline values: CDR1 LGHNA, CDR2 YSLEER. In DNA form, the CDR3 reads TGCGCCAGCAGCCAAGGACTAGCGGGACCCCAGGGGGAGCTGTTTTTT. It encodes CASSQGLAGPQGELFF.

The genes are TRBV7-8 and TRBJ2-2, with D perhaps matching TRBD1 (6 bases). Per germline, CDR1 SGHVS and CDR2 FQNEAQ. The CDR3 is 15 residues long. The V end was cut by 1 base, the J end by 3 bases, with 9 bases between. As DNA, the CDR3 is TGTGCCAGCAGCTTAGTCCAGGGGTACACCGGGGAGCTGTTTTTT. Translation gives CASSLVQGYTGELFF.

The genes are TRBV11-2 and TRBJ2-1; possibly TRBD1 for D (5 bases). The germline V gene encodes CDR1 SGHAT and CDR2 FQNNGV. Trimming removed 5 bases from V and 4 bases from J, with 15 bases in between. The CDR3 runs 15 residues. CDR3 sequence reads: CASSQQGPYYNEQFF. The DNA for the CDR3 is TGTGCCAGCAGCCAGCAGGGCCCCTATTACAATGAGCAGTTCTTC.

This clonotype turned up a few times. The V and J genes are TRBV20-1 and TRBJ1-2, with unresolved D. The V gene's germline CDR1 is DFQATT and CDR2 SNEGSKA (reference sequence). The CDR3 has 15 residues. The ends were cut back, 0 bases at V and 2 bases at J, with 13 bases in the middle. CDR3: CSARDIGEPNYGYTF. CDR3 DNA: TGCAGTGCTAGAGATATTGGGGAACCCAACTATGGCTACACCTTC.

This clonotype was observed a handful of times. The chain uses TRBV9 and TRBJ2-1; 9 bases match TRBD1. Unmatched junction bases numbered 5, after V lost 7 bases and J lost 6 bases. The CDR3 covers 13 residues. CDR1 is SGDLS, CDR2 YYNGEE, per germline. The CDR3 DNA reads TGTGCCAGCGGACAGGGGATTGGCAATGAGCAGTTCTTC. Encoded protein: CASGQGIGNEQFF.

The chain links TRBV9 to TRBJ2-7; tentative D call: TRBD2 (6 bases). Trimming removed 4 bases from V and 5 bases from J, with 10 bases in between. CDR1 is SGDLS, CDR2 YYNGEE, per germline. The CDR3 contains 12 residues. CDR3 amino acids: CASSHGLHEQYF. The CDR3 nucleotides read TGTGCCAGCAGCCACGGACTACACGAGCAGTACTTC.

This clonotype has a handful of counts. The CDR3 region is CSARDPSEGDYEQYF. The CDR3 DNA reads TGCAGTGCTAGAGATCCCTCGGAGGGTGACTACGAGCAGTACTTC. V is TRBV20-1 and J is TRBJ2-7, with a tentative D call TRBD2 (6 bases). CDR1 is DFQATT, CDR2 SNEGSKA, per germline (reference sequence). V was shortened by 0 bases and J by 3 bases, with 15 bases between the two germline ends. The CDR3 extends over 15 amino acids.

This clonotype appeared many times. The chain links TRBV5-5 to TRBJ2-7; 10 positions match TRBD2. CDR3 length: 16 residues. V lost 3 bases and J lost 6; bases outside the gene matches: 12. The germline CDR1 and CDR2 sequences are SGHKS and YYEKEE (reference sequence). The CDR3 region has the DNA TGTGCCAGCAGCTCCATCCCTCTAGCGGGAGCAAGCGAGCAGTACTTC. Translated, it gives CASSSIPLAGASEQYF.

Only a few counts were recorded for this clonotype. This chain connects TRBV29-1 to TRBJ2-5; the D is unclear. Between the trimmed V and J ends, which lost 1 base and 1 base, there was a span of 19 bases. CDR3 length equals 17 residues. In germline, CDR1 is SQVTM, CDR2 ANQGSEA. This CDR3 reads CSVEGGLGIALQETQYF. CDR3 in DNA: TGCAGCGTTGAAGGAGGTTTAGGGATAGCCCTCCAAGAGACCCAGTACTTC.

The V and J genes are TRBV9 and TRBJ2-5; 12 bases line up with TRBD2. This CDR3 is 16 amino acids long. J was trimmed by 5 bases and V by 8 bases; bases with no gene match: 13. Germline loops: CDR1 SGDLS, CDR2 YYNGEE. The CDR3 coding sequence is TGTGCCAGTTCTAGCGGGAGGGCCTTGGGGGGGGAGACCCAGTACTTC. This sequence encodes CASSSGRALGGETQYF.

This clonotype has more than one count but fewer than ten. The chain uses TRBV7-9 and TRBJ2-1, with D possibly TRBD1 on 5 matching bases. Germline CDR1 is SEHNR and CDR2 is FQNEAQ (reference sequence). The CDR3 runs 15 residues. V lost 3 bases and J lost 4, with 13 bases in between. The CDR3 DNA follows: TGTGCCAGCAGCTTCAGACAGAGTCCTTACAATGAGCAGTTCTTC. This codes for CASSFRQSPYNEQFF.

The chain uses TRBV13 and TRBJ1-4; 10 bases fit TRBD1. Trimming removed 5 bases from V and 8 bases from J; junction bases left unmatched: 8. Per the germline V gene, CDR1 is PRHDT and CDR2 is FYEKMQ (reference sequence). The CDR3 is made up of 15 amino acids. For the CDR3, the DNA is TGTGCCAGCAGCAACCTCGGACAGGGGGGGGAAAAACTGTTTTTT. Translated, it gives CASSNLGQGGEKLFF. The full variable domain, its missing parts supplied by reference TRBV13 and TRBJ1-4, is AAGVIQSPRHLIKEKRETATLKCYPIPRHDTVYWYQQGPGQDPQFLISFYEKMQSDKGSIPDRFSAQQFSDYHSELNMSSLELGDSALYFCASSNLGQGGEKLFFGSGTQLSVL.

This clonotype was counted only a few times. The chain uses TRBV11-2 and TRBJ2-7; the match to TRBD2 covers 7 bases. The CDR3 covers 14 residues. Germline loops: CDR1 SGHAT, CDR2 FQNNGV. Losses at the gene ends were 2 bases for V and 2 bases for J; bases not matched to a gene: 3. The CDR3 nucleotides read TGTGCCAGCAGCTTACTAGCGGATACCTACGAGCAGTACTTC. It yields the protein CASSLLADTYEQYF.

This clonotype came up many times. This chain uses TRBV12-3 or TRBV12-4 with TRBJ2-5; D may be TRBD2 (6 bases). The V end was cut by 0 bases, the J end by 5 bases, with 10 bases between. This CDR3 contains 14 residues. The CDR3 spells CASSLASLAETQYF. As DNA, the CDR3 is TGTGCCAGCAGTTTAGCTTCTCTAGCGGAGACCCAGTACTTC.

In its sample, this clonotype was seen many times. The chain recombines TRBV9 with TRBJ2-5, with TRBD2 matching over 7 bases. The germline gives CDR1 SGDLS, CDR2 YYNGEE. Germline trimming cut 4 bases from V and 5 bases from J; bases unmatched to any gene: 11. The CDR3 spans 15 residues. CDR3 in amino acids: CASSSRTSRGETQYF. The CDR3 bases are TGTGCCAGCAGCTCCCGGACTAGTCGTGGGGAGACCCAGTACTTC.

The chain recombines TRBV5-4 with TRBJ2-7; TRBD1 agrees at 10 bases. CDR1 and CDR2 from the germline V gene are SGHNT and YYREEE (reference sequence). There are 15 residues in the CDR3. Trimming removed 2 bases from V and 3 bases from J; junction bases left unmatched: 5. The CDR3 loop reads CASSFGWDRGYEQYF. The CDR3 bases are TGTGCCAGCAGCTTCGGCTGGGACAGGGGCTACGAGCAGTACTTC.

This clonotype appeared many times. J is TRBJ1-4 and V is TRBV9, with 11 bases that match TRBD1. This CDR3 is built from 14 residues. V dropped 4 bases and J dropped 7; count of bases not matched to a gene: 3. The germline V gene has CDR1 SGDLS and CDR2 YYNGEE. Written as DNA, the CDR3 is TGTGCCAGCAGCTCCGGGACAGGGGGTGAAAAACTGTTTTTT. Translating gives CASSSGTGGEKLFF.

This clonotype was counted many times. The rearrangement uses TRBV20-1 and TRBJ2-7; 7 bases align to TRBD1. This CDR3 has 15 residues. In germline, CDR1 is DFQATT, CDR2 SNEGSKA (reference sequence). V was pared by 3 bases and J by 2 bases, with 10 bases of the junction left unmatched. The CDR3 sequence: CSARDRDRLTYEQYF. The CDR3 nucleotides are TGCAGTGCTAGGGATCGGGACAGACTAACCTACGAGCAGTACTTC.

The table lists this clonotype with a few counts. The CDR3 is CASSVTGTTNEKLFF. CDR3 in DNA: TGTGCCAGCAGCGTAACCGGGACAACTAATGAAAAACTGTTTTTT. The chain employs TRBV9 and TRBJ1-4, with unresolved D. V gave up 1 base and J gave up 0 bases, with 7 bases separating them. CDR1 and CDR2 (germline): SGDLS, YYNGEE. The CDR3 consists of 15 residues.

This clonotype has a handful of counts. V usage is TRBV5-1 and J usage is TRBJ2-1, with TRBD2 identical over 10 bases. In germline, CDR1 is SGHRS, CDR2 YFSETQ. V shed 2 bases and J 4 bases; nucleotides not matched to a gene: 6. The CDR3 totals 16 residues. In DNA, the CDR3 is TGCGCCAGCAGCTTTCAGACTAGCGGGCCGTACAATGAGCAGTTCTTC. Amino acid sequence: CASSFQTSGPYNEQFF.

Ten or more counts support this clonotype. The rearrangement uses TRBV11-1 and TRBJ2-2; TRBD2 might be the D (6 bases). This CDR3 is built from 16 residues. Germline V CDR1 and CDR2: SGHAT, FQDESV (reference sequence). V lost 1 base to trimming and J lost 3 bases, with 12 bases between them. CDR3 nucleotides: TGTGCCAGCAGCTTAGTGGGGAGCGGGTACACCGGGGAGCTGTTTTTT. Translating it yields CASSLVGSGYTGELFF.

J is TRBJ2-1 and V is TRBV6-2 or TRBV6-3; D call uncertain. The CDR3 is 12 amino acids. Germline CDR1 and CDR2: MNHEY and SVGEGT. V dropped 4 bases and J dropped 9 bases, with 10 bases sitting between them. CDR3 sequence: CASSFPLGEQFF. CDR3 bases: TGTGCCAGCAGTTTCCCCCTGGGTGAGCAGTTCTTC.

The genes are TRBV6-5 and TRBJ1-1; D is undetermined. Per germline, CDR1 MNHEY and CDR2 SVGAGI. V dropped 2 bases and J dropped 0 bases, with 7 bases sitting between them. The CDR3 is made up of 14 amino acids. CDR3 region: CASSYRDLNTEAFF. The CDR3 DNA is TGTGCCAGCAGTTACCGGGATCTGAACACTGAAGCTTTCTTT.

This clonotype was recorded at least ten times. The V and J genes are TRBV5-1 and TRBJ1-2, with D unclear. The germline V gene has CDR1 SGHRS and CDR2 YFSETQ. Trimming took off 0 bases at V and 6 bases at J, with 6 bases between the two ends. The CDR3 covers 12 residues. The DNA for the CDR3 is TGCGCCAGCAGCTTGGATGGAGATGGCTACACCTTC. It specifies CASSLDGDGYTF.

This clonotype was detected only a few times. The gene calls are TRBV6-1 and TRBJ2-5; maybe TRBD1 (5 bases). The CDR3 has 14 amino acids. Trimming took 5 bases from V and 4 from J, leaving 14 bases between them. The germline CDR1 and CDR2 sequences are MNHNS and SASEGT. The CDR3: CASSPEDMRETQYF. CDR3 in DNA: TGTGCCAGCAGTCCAGAGGACATGAGAGAGACCCAGTACTTC.

The chain carries TRBV7-2 and TRBJ2-3; a weak D match, TRBD1 (6 bases). CDR3 length: 16 amino acids. Germline lookup yields CDR1 SGHTA and CDR2 FQGNSA. The germline V and J ends were trimmed by 2 bases and 2 bases, with 14 bases remaining between them. CDR3 bases: TGTGCCAGCAGCTTACCCCTGGACAGTTCCACAGATACGCAGTATTTT. Amino acids: CASSLPLDSSTDTQYF.

This clonotype has a handful of counts. The chain carries TRBV6-8 and TRBJ2-1, with 10 bases lining up with TRBD2. Germline V gene data show CDR1 as MNHGY and CDR2 as SAAAGT. The CDR3 spans 19 residues. Losses at the gene ends were 2 bases for V and 0 bases for J; bases not matched to a gene: 10. Here the CDR3 reads CASSYPTSGTSYSYNEQFF. DNA for the CDR3: TGTGCCAGCAGTTACCCTACTAGCGGGACATCATACTCCTACAATGAGCAGTTCTTC.

This sequence joins TRBV2 and TRBJ2-7; TRBD2 agrees at 9 bases. V trimming: 2 bases; J trimming: 3 bases; junction bases outside the gene matches: 5. Germline V gene lookup returns CDR1 SNHLY and CDR2 FYNNEI. CDR3 size: 15 residues. Here the CDR3 reads CASSESPSGNYEQYF. The CDR3 DNA reads TGTGCCAGCAGTGAATCACCTAGCGGGAACTACGAGCAGTACTTC.

This clonotype was seen only a few times. This chain joins TRBV15 and TRBJ2-1; D not certain. The germline V gene has CDR1 LNHNV and CDR2 YYDKDF (reference sequence). Deletions cut 3 bases from V and 0 bases from J, with 12 bases between. The CDR3 sequence is 16 residues long. This CDR3 is CATSSPELSSYNEQFF. For the CDR3, the DNA is TGTGCCACCAGCAGCCCCGAATTGAGCTCCTACAATGAGCAGTTCTTC.

This clonotype was seen a handful of times. The chain joins TRBV4-2 to TRBJ2-1, with 7 bases lining up with TRBD2. This CDR3 has 13 amino acids. With 4 bases clipped from V and 9 bases from J, the junction kept 6 bases outside the gene matches. Germline lookup yields CDR1 LGHNA and CDR2 YNFKEQ. CDR3 nucleotide sequence: TGTGCCAGCAGCCCGCGGGAGTGGGGTGAGCAGTTCTTC. This codes for CASSPREWGEQFF.